What follows are 21 T cell receptor beta chains derived from one specimen sequenced in a study of precursors of human CD4 cytotoxic T cells (dated by TCRdb to the late 2010s). The reads were generated on an Illumina MiSeq. TCRdb trimmed the raw reads at Q25, called clones with MiXCR and kept productive beta chains. Rows merge per CDR3 protein into single entries with the most common DNA and genes. The sample table holds hundreds of distinct CDR3 sequences, of which roughly 17% were seen once. The top ten clones comprise about 7.7% of the sample. To test whether a precursor-effector relationship exists among CD4 cytotoxic T cells, bulk UMI-based TCR sequencing was run on four sorted CD4+ memory subsets: TCM, TEM, IL-7Rhigh TEMRA, and IL-7R- TEMRA. Input material: memory CD4+ T cells from blood (PBMCs). The receptor set was obtained from a human donor in good health.

In this sample, this clonotype turned up a few times. The chain carries TRBV5-6 and TRBJ2-7; perhaps TRBD2 as D (5 bases). V was cut by 0 bases and J by 4 bases, with 11 bases left in between. There are 14 residues in the CDR3. Per the germline V gene, CDR1 is SGHDT and CDR2 is YYEEEE. DNA of the CDR3: TGTGCCAGCAGCTTGGGAGGGAAAGGATACGAGCAGTACTTC. Its protein product is CASSLGGKGYEQYF.

This clonotype was counted only a few times. This rearrangement joins TRBV19 to TRBJ1-1; D gene unclear. CDR3 size: 14 residues. V was trimmed by 8 bases and J by 0 bases, leaving 13 bases between them. The germline V gene encodes CDR1 LNHDA and CDR2 SQIVND (reference sequence). CDR3 in amino acids: CASSPTHMNTEAFF. CDR3 bases: TGTGCCAGTTCTCCGACCCACATGAACACTGAAGCTTTCTTT.

This clonotype was recorded a few times. The V gene is TRBV7-8, the J gene TRBJ1-2; D not resolved. Germline CDR1 reads SGHVS; CDR2 reads FQNEAQ. The CDR3 is 16 residues long. V was shortened by 5 bases and J by 2 bases, with 18 bases between the two germline ends. The CDR3 DNA sequence: TGTGCCAGCAGCCCCCGTAGGGCCCTAGGGAACTATGGCTACACCTTC. It encodes CASSPRRALGNYGYTF.

Only a few counts were recorded for this clonotype. The chain links TRBV4-1 to TRBJ1-2, with D unresolved. The length of the CDR3 is 12 residues. Trimming cost V 6 bases and J 2 bases, with 7 bases left between them. Germline V CDR1 and CDR2: MGHRA, YSYEKL. CDR3 region: CASRGGNYGYTF. As DNA, the CDR3 is TGCGCCAGCAGAGGTGGGAACTATGGCTACACCTTC.

This clonotype was seen a handful of times. V is TRBV20-1 and J is TRBJ1-2, with 10 bases that match TRBD1. CDR1 and CDR2 (germline): DFQATT, SNEGSKA (reference sequence). CDR3 length: 14 amino acids. The junction had 5 bases not matched to a gene; V was cut back by 2 bases and J by 5 bases. CDR3: CSARPGTGAYGYTF. The CDR3, as DNA: TGCAGTGCTAGACCCGGGACAGGGGCGTATGGCTACACCTTC.

This clonotype has just one count. Germline and junction disagree at one end, which may indicate a read error. The chain is built from TRBV11-2 and TRBJ2-7; TRBD2 might be the D (6 bases). This CDR3 is built from 15 residues. Germline CDR1 reads SGHAT; CDR2 reads FQNNGV. The CDR3 is CASSARDGTSYERYF. DNA for the CDR3: TGTGCCAGCAGCGCGCGGGACGGTACCTCCTACGAGCGGTACTTC.

This clonotype was counted only a few times. The rearrangement uses TRBV18 and TRBJ1-1, with TRBD1 as a possible D gene (5 bases). From germline, CDR1 is KGHSH and CDR2 LQKENI. Trimming pared 5 bases from V and 2 bases from J, leaving 9 bases between. CDR3 length: 13 residues. CDR3 DNA: TGTGCCAGCTCATCAGGGATAAACACTGAAGCTTTCTTT. This translates into CASSSGINTEAFF.

This clonotype was seen a handful of times. This rearrangement joins TRBV5-1 to TRBJ2-1; no firm D call. Trimming cost V 4 bases and J 9 bases, with 14 bases left between them. The CDR3 has 13 residues. Germline CDR1 is SGHRS and CDR2 is YFSETQ. DNA of the CDR3: TGCGCCAGCAGCGGCACCCAAGGTGGTGAGCAGTTCTTC. It yields the protein CASSGTQGGEQFF. The full variable domain, rest sourced from reference TRBV5-1 and TRBJ2-1, is KAGVTQTPRYLIKTRGQQVTLSCSPISGHRSVSWYQQTPGQGLQFLFEYFSETQRNKGNFPGRFSGRQFSNSRSEMNVSTLELGDSALYLCASSGTQGGEQFFGPGTRLTVL.

The chain couples TRBV28 to TRBJ2-1; 7 bases fit TRBD2. This CDR3 comprises 15 residues. With 2 bases clipped from V and 4 bases from J, the junction kept 5 bases outside the gene matches. Germline CDR1 and CDR2: MDHEN and SYDVKM. The CDR3 is CASSLAGVGYNEQFF. Written as DNA, the CDR3 is TGTGCCAGCAGTTTAGCGGGAGTCGGGTACAATGAGCAGTTCTTC.

This clonotype was seen a handful of times. The CDR3 is CASSIGQTVRETQYF. The CDR3 region has the DNA TGTGCCAGTAGTATTGGGCAGACCGTTAGGGAGACCCAGTACTTC. V is TRBV19 and J is TRBJ2-5; D gene uncertain. CDR1 is LNHDA, CDR2 SQIVND, per germline (reference sequence). V lost 3 bases and J lost 5, with 16 bases in between. The CDR3 extends over 15 amino acids.

J is TRBJ1-5 and V is TRBV12-3 or TRBV12-4, with unresolved D. The CDR3 is 13 residues long. With 4 bases removed from V and 7 bases from J, the gap between germline ends came to 11 bases. The CDR3 protein is CASSYAQVQPQHF. CDR3 sequence (DNA): TGTGCCAGCAGTTATGCTCAGGTCCAGCCCCAGCATTTT.

This clonotype has more than one count but fewer than ten. The rearrangement links TRBV11-3 to TRBJ1-2; unclear D gene. CDR1 and CDR2 from the germline V gene are SGHNT and YENEEA. This CDR3 is built from 14 residues. Trimming removed 2 bases from V and 0 bases from J, with 7 bases in between. The CDR3 loop reads CASSLSPTNYGYTF. The CDR3 DNA reads TGTGCCAGCAGCTTATCCCCCACTAACTATGGCTACACCTTC.

This clonotype turned up a few times. The genes are TRBV11-3 and TRBJ2-7; perhaps TRBD2 as D (6 bases). CDR1 SGHNT and CDR2 YENEEA come from the germline V gene. This CDR3 has 15 amino acids. V lost 5 bases, J lost 0 bases, and 14 bases lay in between. The CDR3 DNA is TGTGCCAGCAGCGCGCGGGACGGTACCTCCTACGAGCAGTACTTC. This translates into CASSARDGTSYEQYF.

This clonotype was observed a handful of times. V and J are TRBV6-5 and TRBJ1-3; D is undetermined. Germline loops: CDR1 MNHEY, CDR2 SVGAGI. V lost 0 bases and J lost 0, with 6 bases in between. This CDR3 contains 15 residues. CDR3: CASSYSSASGNTIYF. In DNA form, the CDR3 reads TGTGCCAGCAGTTACTCGTCGGCCTCTGGAAACACCATATATTTT.

The chain joins TRBV12-3 or TRBV12-4 to TRBJ1-4, with TRBD1 identical over 8 bases. CDR3 length: 15 residues. The ends lost 5 bases at V and 5 bases at J; junction bases unmatched: 7. The CDR3 DNA follows: TGTGCCAGCAGTCTTGGGACAGGCGGGAATGAAAAACTGTTTTTT. Protein sequence: CASSLGTGGNEKLFF.

This clonotype was detected only a few times. The chain employs TRBV5-1 and TRBJ2-5; D gene uncertain. CDR3 length: 13 residues. Germline V gene lookup returns CDR1 SGHRS and CDR2 YFSETQ. V gave up 4 bases and J gave up 2 bases, with 9 bases separating them. The CDR3 loop reads CASSQYRQETQYF. DNA for the CDR3: TGCGCCAGCAGCCAGTATCGGCAAGAGACCCAGTACTTC.

About this clonotype: Since a much larger clone is just one base distant, this may be a read error. The gene calls are TRBV29-1 and TRBJ2-5, with a tentative D call TRBD1 (6 bases). V shed 4 bases and J shed 2 bases, with 8 bases lying between them. The CDR3 loop spans 12 amino acids. The germline V gene encodes CDR1 SQVTM and CDR2 ANQGSEA. The CDR3 region has the DNA TGCAGCGTTGTCCAGGGGCAAGAGACCCAGTACTTC. Its protein is CSVVQGQETQYF.

This sequence joins TRBV7-9 and TRBJ2-3; 9 nucleotides agree with TRBD1. This CDR3 is 16 amino acids long. Germline CDR1 is SEHNR and CDR2 is FQNEAQ (reference sequence). The V gene end was trimmed by 5 bases and the J gene end by 2 bases; junction bases not matched to a gene: 8. CDR3 sequence (DNA): TGTGCCAGCAGCCTTCGTGGGACAGGGTACACAGATACGCAGTATTTT. Protein: CASSLRGTGYTDTQYF. Looking up the rest from reference TRBV7-9 and TRBJ2-3 gives the full variable domain: DTGVSQNPRHKITKRGQNVTFRCDPISEHNRLYWYRQTLGQGPEFLTYFQNEAQLEKSRLLSDRFSAERPKGSFSTLEIQRTEQGDSAMYLCASSLRGTGYTDTQYFGPGTRLTVL.

The chain recombines TRBV7-7 with TRBJ1-1; 7 bases align to TRBD1. The germline V gene encodes CDR1 SSHAT and CDR2 FNYEAQ (reference sequence). Trimming at V came to 6 bases and at J to 0 bases, leaving 7 bases not matched to a gene. The CDR3 sequence is 15 residues long. The CDR3 DNA reads TGTGCCAGCAGACCCTTGGGACAGATGAACACTGAAGCTTTCTTT. It specifies CASRPLGQMNTEAFF.

This chain uses TRBV29-1 with TRBJ1-1; maybe TRBD1 (6 bases). CDR1 and CDR2 (germline): SQVTM, ANQGSEA. With 4 bases removed from V and 1 base from J, the gap between germline ends came to 16 bases. The CDR3 runs to 15 residues. The CDR3 DNA is TGCAGCGTTGTATATAGCGGGGGCAGGAACACTGAAGCTTTCTTT. The encoded protein is CSVVYSGGRNTEAFF.

This clonotype was detected only a few times. V and J are TRBV12-3 or TRBV12-4 and TRBJ2-1, with 9 positions matching TRBD2. The CDR3 spans 16 residues. Trimming removed 5 bases from V and 6 bases from J; junction bases left unmatched: 11. The CDR3, as DNA: TGTGCCAGCAGTCCCGTAGCGGGAGTTCGGGGCAATGAGCAGTTCTTC. Translated: CASSPVAGVRGNEQFF.